The clone carrying this TCR beta chain was recorded at least ten times. The sample originates from a study of molecular identifiers for immune sequencing clone quantification. Libraries from naive CD8 cells were generated from approximately 22,000 to 940,000 sorted cells (with 10%, 30% or 50% RNA). Naive CD8 T cells, phenotype CD8+CD4-CCR7+CD45RA+, were sorted. Germline V CDR1 and CDR2: SEHNR, FQNEAQ (reference sequence). The junction had 6 bases not matched to a gene; V was cut back by 1 base and J by 5 bases. The CDR3 is made up of 15 amino acids. In TCRdb, the PCR reads were re-called with MiXCR into one record per CDR3 protein. There are about 630,000 distinct CDR3 sequences in the sample; roughly 27% occur only once, and 0.7% to 0.95% lies in the top ten.

The genes are TRBV7-9 and TRBJ2-3; 7 nucleotides agree with TRBD2. Sequencing was carried out using naive CD8+ T cells from blood, with Jurkat cell RNA spiked in. The subset is: FACS-sorted CD8+CD4-CCR7+CD45RA+ naive T cells. This TCR was recovered from a human donor in good health. Some libraries in this study had Jurkat cell RNA spiked in. The CDR3 region is CASSLGAGAEDTQYF. DNA for the CDR3: TGTGCCAGCAGCTTAGGTGCGGGAGCGGAAGATACGCAGTATTTT.